The rows below give T cell receptor beta chains drawn from one sample of a study of OX40 agonist ivuxolimab in advanced cancers. Sequencing was performed with immunoSEQ multiplex PCR; in TCRdb, only in-frame clones are kept and a portion is missing. The data contain more than 50,000 clones, approximately 80% of them singletons. Sequenced here: CD4+ or CD8+ T cells sorted from blood, sampled in a trial of the OX40 agonist ivuxolimab. The origin of the receptors is an adult with an advanced solid tumor such as melanoma, head and neck, liver or kidney cancer. Both conserved end residues are part of each CDR3. Each record gives: J gene, V gene, CDR3 protein.

TRBJ2-1	TRBV6-4	CASSEFLTGSNNEQFF
TRBJ2-2	TRBV28	CASTQARQNTGELFF
TRBJ2-4	TRBV30	CAWSVDWGYF
TRBJ2-7	TRBV5-4	CASSSGPYYEQYF
TRBJ2-5	TRBV4-1	CASSQAVRGQETQYF
TRBJ2-7	TRBV15	CATAGEFGQYF
TRBJ1-1	TRBV10-3	CAASRNENTEAFF
TRBJ2-3	TRBV2	CASSKGTIGDTQYF
TRBJ2-3	TRBV18	CASSPGVMDTDTQYF
TRBJ2-5	TRBV19	CASSIGLAGAVGETQYF
.	TRBV5-1	CASSLAGRGEYYEQYF
TRBJ1-1	TRBV29-1	CSVEGGESLEAFF
TRBJ2-1	TRBV25-1	CASSEQGHNEQFF
TRBJ2-5	TRBV7-2	CASSYRDRLDQTQYF
TRBJ1-1	TRBV7-3	CASSSGQGLNTEAFF
TRBJ2-1	TRBV10-1	CASSRDRAYNEQFF
TRBJ1-2	TRBV2	CASNVNREYGYTF
TRBJ2-2	TRBV7-9	CASSFHGLAGGRPGELFF
TRBJ1-5	TRBV7-2	CASSLQWGNQPQHF
TRBJ1-2	TRBV10-3	CAITDLKSGVSGYTF
TRBJ2-7	TRBV27	CASRYSSGRGSYEQYF
TRBJ1-5	TRBV28	CASRDRGRGLNQPQHF
TRBJ2-1	TRBV19	CASSIGTDYYNEQFF
TRBJ1-5	TRBV2	CASGEAFSNQPQHF
TRBJ1-2	TRBV6-6	CASSIGGQGVNYGYTF
TRBJ2-3	TRBV5-4	CASTDPPPNADTQYF
TRBJ2-3	TRBV12-5	CASGLSTSGGRTDTQYF
TRBJ1-5	TRBV6-1	CASNPRDNQPQHF
TRBJ1-3	TRBV7-9	CASSLSPGYSGNTIYF
TRBJ2-1	TRBV11-3	CASSSEWNEQFF
TRBJ2-3	TRBV18	CASSPPTQMGQTQYF
TRBJ2-7	TRBV7-2	CASSRLPADGEQYF
TRBJ2-1	TRBV28	CASSFTWTGKRRWFF
TRBJ1-2	TRBV6-1	CASSDQPEADGYTF
TRBJ1-4	TRBV4-2	CASSRRQVPNEKLFF
TRBJ2-7	TRBV15	CATSRDRGTYEQYF
TRBJ2-2	TRBV18	CASSSQTGGLTGELFF
TRBJ1-5	TRBV6-6	CASSRTKEEPQHF
TRBJ2-1	TRBV25-1	CASSGTAALYNEQFF